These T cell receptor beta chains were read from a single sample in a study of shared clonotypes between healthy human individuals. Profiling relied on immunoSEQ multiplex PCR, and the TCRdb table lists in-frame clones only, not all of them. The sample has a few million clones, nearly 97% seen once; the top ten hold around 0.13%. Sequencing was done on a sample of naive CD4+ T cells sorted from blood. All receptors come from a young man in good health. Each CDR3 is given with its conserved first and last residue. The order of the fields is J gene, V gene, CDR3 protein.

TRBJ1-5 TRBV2 CASSEGDRVQPQHF
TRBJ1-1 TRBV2 CASSQGNTEAFF
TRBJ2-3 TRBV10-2 CASSGAGGPPDTQYF
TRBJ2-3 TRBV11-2 CASSFSSTDTQYF
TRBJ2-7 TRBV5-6 CASSLGRGSSYEQYF
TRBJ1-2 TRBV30 CAQGASRSYGYTF
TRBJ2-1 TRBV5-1 CASSLASTPAYNEQFF
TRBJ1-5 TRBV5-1 CASSPGQGDQPQHF
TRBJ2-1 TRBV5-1 CASSSAGTWGNEQFF
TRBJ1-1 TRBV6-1 CASRDQGYNTEAFF
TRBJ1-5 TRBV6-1 CASSPGTGDIQPQHF
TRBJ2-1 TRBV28 CASSLRDGSDDEQFF
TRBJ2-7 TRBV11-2 CASSPQYEQYF
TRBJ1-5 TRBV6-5 CASSDRGVGNQPQHF
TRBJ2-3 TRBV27 CASSARRDSYSQRPDTQYF
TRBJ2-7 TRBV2 CASTLYPRGGEQYF
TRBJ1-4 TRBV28 CASTLGQANEKLFF
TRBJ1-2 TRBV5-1 CASSSWDGSYGYTF
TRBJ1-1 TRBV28 CASSLRWGGTEAFF
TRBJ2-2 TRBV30 CAWSVVRRNTGELFF
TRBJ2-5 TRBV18 CASSPPTPQETQYF
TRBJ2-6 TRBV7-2 CASSEDRVISSGANVLTF
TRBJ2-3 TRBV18 CASSPQSGGPSTDTQYF
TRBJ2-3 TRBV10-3 CAISGTATDTQYF
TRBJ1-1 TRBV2 CASIRQGMNTEAFF
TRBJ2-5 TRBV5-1 CASSLRGGETQYF
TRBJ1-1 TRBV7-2 CASSEKALTTEAFF
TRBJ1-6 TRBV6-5 CASSYSGQGNSPLHF
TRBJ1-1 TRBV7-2 CASSDRGNTEAFF
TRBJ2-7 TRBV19 CASSIPGNSYEQYF
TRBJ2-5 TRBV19 CASSTFNGATQYF
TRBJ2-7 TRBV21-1 CASSKAGDLYEQYF
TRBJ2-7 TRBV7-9 CASSTYAPGGNEQYF
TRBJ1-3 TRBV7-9 CASTQGALNSGNTIYF
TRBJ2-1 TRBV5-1 CASSLAAYEQFF
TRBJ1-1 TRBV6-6 CASSYSGGGTEAFF
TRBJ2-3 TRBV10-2 CASRGGRRATDTQYF
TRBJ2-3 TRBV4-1 CASSQVVAETTQYF
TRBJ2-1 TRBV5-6 CASSLRDSSGRASEQFF
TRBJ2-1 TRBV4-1 CASSLTSANNEQFF
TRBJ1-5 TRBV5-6 CASSSGNSNQPQHF
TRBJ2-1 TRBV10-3 CAIKTGQYNEQFF
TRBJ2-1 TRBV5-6 CASNAVSGTYNEQFF